The rows below give T cell receptor beta chains drawn from one sample of a study of T cells after yellow fever vaccination. TCRdb called the 5' RACE reads again in MiXCR, with one record for every CDR3 protein. The profile covers almost 600,000 distinct CDR3 sequences, with 13% appearing a single time and over 11% taken by the ten largest. Sample: PBMCs, taken on the day of the yellow fever booster vaccination. The receptors here all came from a man in his thirties or forties who received the YFV17D yellow fever vaccine. The CDR3 runs from the conserved cysteine through the conserved F or W. Each record gives: V gene, clone size, J gene, D gene, CDR3 protein, CDR3 DNA. A D gene is named only where the DNA matches it firmly. For some rows the clone size is stated as once, few or many, or as a class when expanded; others skip it.

V: TRBV23-1; size: NA; J: TRBJ2-4; D: NA; CDR3: CAISVGTGNIQYF; DNA: TGCGCCATCTCGGTGGGAACGGGGAACATTCAGTACTTC
V: TRBV27; size: many; J: TRBJ1-2; D: NA; CDR3: CASSLRRGILYGYTF; DNA: TGTGCCAGCAGTTTAAGAAGGGGAATCCTGTATGGCTACACCTTC
V: TRBV5-1; size: few; J: TRBJ1-2; D: NA; CDR3: CASRAGSYGYTF; DNA: TGCGCCAGCAGGGCTGGCAGCTATGGCTACACCTTC
V: TRBV4-3; size: few; J: TRBJ2-7; D: TRBD2; CDR3: CASSQESFGGRGEQYF; DNA: TGCGCCAGCAGCCAAGAGTCATTTGGCGGGAGAGGAGAGCAGTACTTC
V: TRBV20-1; size: few; J: TRBJ2-7; D: TRBD2; CDR3: CSASWTSGAEQYF; DNA: TGCAGTGCTTCATGGACTAGCGGGGCCGAGCAGTACTTC
V: TRBV20-1; size: NA; J: TRBJ2-2; D: NA; CDR3: CSATEGRTGELFF; DNA: TGCAGTGCTACAGAGGGGAGGACCGGGGAGCTGTTTTTT
V: TRBV7-2; size: few; J: TRBJ1-4; D: NA; CDR3: CASSLEFGNEKLFF; DNA: TGTGCCAGCAGCCTGGAATTCGGGAATGAAAAACTGTTTTTT
V: TRBV2; size: medium-sized; J: TRBJ2-2; D: NA; CDR3: CASSERGARNYGTGELFF; DNA: TGTGCCAGCAGTGAGAGGGGGGCCCGTAACTACGGCACCGGGGAGCTGTTTTTT
V: TRBV7-2; size: few; J: TRBJ2-1; D: TRBD2; CDR3: CASRRGTSYEQFF; DNA: TGTGCCAGCAGAAGAGGGACTAGCTATGAGCAGTTCTTC
V: TRBV27; size: few; J: TRBJ2-3; D: TRBD2; CDR3: CASSLSSLAGGVADTQYF; DNA: TGTGCCAGCAGTTTATCTTCCCTAGCGGGAGGGGTTGCAGATACGCAGTATTTT
V: TRBV11-2; size: few; J: TRBJ2-1; D: TRBD2; CDR3: CASSRDRTSGISRSYNEQFF; DNA: TGTGCCAGCAGCAGAGACAGGACTAGCGGGATAAGTAGGTCCTACAATGAGCAGTTCTTC
V: TRBV29-1; size: few; J: TRBJ2-1; D: TRBD2; CDR3: CSVETSGTYNEQFF; DNA: TGCAGCGTTGAGACCAGCGGGACTTACAATGAGCAGTTCTTC
V: TRBV7-9; size: NA; J: TRBJ1-5; D: NA; CDR3: CASSQGSSQPQHF; DNA: TGTGCCAGCAGCCAGGGGTCCAGCCAGCCCCAGCATTTT
V: TRBV9; size: few; J: TRBJ2-3; D: TRBD2; CDR3: CASSVALAGGADTQYF; DNA: TGTGCCAGCAGCGTAGCTCTAGCGGGAGGAGCAGATACGCAGTATTTT
V: TRBV20-1; size: few; J: TRBJ1-5; D: NA; CDR3: CSARGQIAQPQHF; DNA: TGCAGTGCCCGAGGACAGATTGCCCAGCCCCAGCATTTT
V: TRBV11-2; size: many; J: TRBJ2-1; D: NA; CDR3: CASSSNPRRAELSYNEQFF; DNA: TGTGCCAGCAGCTCCAATCCTCGTAGGGCGGAACTCTCCTACAATGAGCAGTTCTTC